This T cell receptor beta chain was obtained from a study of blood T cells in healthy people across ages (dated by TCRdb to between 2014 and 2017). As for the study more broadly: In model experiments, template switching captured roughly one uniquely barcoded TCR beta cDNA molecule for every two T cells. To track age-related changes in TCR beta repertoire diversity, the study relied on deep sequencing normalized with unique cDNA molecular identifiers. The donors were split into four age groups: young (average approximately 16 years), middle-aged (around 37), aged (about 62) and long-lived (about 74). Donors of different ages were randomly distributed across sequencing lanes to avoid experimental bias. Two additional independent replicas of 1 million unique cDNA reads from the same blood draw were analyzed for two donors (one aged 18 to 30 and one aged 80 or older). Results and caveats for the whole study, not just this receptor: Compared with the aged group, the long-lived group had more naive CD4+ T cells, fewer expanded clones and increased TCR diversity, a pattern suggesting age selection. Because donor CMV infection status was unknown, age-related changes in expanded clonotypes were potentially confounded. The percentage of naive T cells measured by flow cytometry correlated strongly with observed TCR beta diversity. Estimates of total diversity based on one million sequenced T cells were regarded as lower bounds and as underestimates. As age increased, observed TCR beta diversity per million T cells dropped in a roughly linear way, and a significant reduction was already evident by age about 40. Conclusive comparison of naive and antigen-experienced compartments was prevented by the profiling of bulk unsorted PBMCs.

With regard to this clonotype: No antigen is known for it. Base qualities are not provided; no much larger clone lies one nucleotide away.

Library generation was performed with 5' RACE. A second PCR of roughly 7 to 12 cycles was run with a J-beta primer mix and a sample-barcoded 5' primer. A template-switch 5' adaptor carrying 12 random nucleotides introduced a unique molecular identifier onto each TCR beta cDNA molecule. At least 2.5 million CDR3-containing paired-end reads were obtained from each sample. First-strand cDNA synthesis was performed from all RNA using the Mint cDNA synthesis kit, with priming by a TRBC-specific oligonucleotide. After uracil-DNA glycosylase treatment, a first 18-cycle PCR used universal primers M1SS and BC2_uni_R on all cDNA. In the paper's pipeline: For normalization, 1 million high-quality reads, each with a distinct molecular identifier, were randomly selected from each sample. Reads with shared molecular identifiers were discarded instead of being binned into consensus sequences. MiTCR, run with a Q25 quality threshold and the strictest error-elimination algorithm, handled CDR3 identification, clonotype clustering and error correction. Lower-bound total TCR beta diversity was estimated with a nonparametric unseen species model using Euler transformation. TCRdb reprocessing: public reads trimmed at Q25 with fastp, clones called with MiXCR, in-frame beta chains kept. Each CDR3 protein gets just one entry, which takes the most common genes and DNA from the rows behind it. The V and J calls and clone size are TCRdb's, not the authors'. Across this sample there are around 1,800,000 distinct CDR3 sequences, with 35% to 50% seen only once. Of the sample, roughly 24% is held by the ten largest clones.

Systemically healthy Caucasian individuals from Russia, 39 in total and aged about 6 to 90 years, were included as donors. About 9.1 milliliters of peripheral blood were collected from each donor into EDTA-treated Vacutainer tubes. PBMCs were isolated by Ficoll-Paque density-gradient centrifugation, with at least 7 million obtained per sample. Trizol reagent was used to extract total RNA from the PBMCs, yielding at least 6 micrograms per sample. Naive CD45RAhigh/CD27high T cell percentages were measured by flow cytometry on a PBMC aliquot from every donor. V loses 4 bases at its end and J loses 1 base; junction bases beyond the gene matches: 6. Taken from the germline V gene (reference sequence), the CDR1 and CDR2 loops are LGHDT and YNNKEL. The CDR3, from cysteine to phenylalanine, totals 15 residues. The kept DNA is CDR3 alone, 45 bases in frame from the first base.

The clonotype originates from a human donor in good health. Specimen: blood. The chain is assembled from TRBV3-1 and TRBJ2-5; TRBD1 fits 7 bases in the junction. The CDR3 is CASSPTGVPQETQYF. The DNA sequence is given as TGTGCCAGCAGCCCCACAGGGGTGCCCCAAGAGACCCAGTACTTC.